These T cell receptor beta chains were read from a single sample in a study of shared clonotypes between healthy human individuals. Profiled with immunoSEQ multiplex PCR; TCRdb holds only in-frame clones, not every one. The sample shows a few million clones, 85% to 95% of them seen only once. The sample comprised naive CD8+ T cells from PBMCs. These receptors came from a man aged 18 to 29 in good health. Some clones in this sample may be carry-over from other donors' samples. Both conserved end residues are part of each CDR3. The order of the fields is J gene, CDR3 length, V gene, CDR3 protein.

J: TRBJ2-1; length: 15; V: TRBV6-5; CDR3: CASSYNSGRIYEQFF
J: TRBJ2-1; length: 13; V: TRBV6-6; CDR3: CASSYVQYNEQFF
J: TRBJ2-2; length: 11; V: TRBV10-1; CDR3: CASSDGGELFF
J: TRBJ2-1; length: 12; V: TRBV7-9; CDR3: CASSGGPTEQFF
J: TRBJ2-1; length: 17; V: TRBV18; CDR3: CASSPPGLAGVYNEQFF
J: TRBJ2-7; length: 15; V: TRBV28; CDR3: CASSWGLSHTYEQYF
J: TRBJ2-2; length: 15; V: TRBV7-9; CDR3: CASSGLRVNTGELFF
J: TRBJ2-7; length: 14; V: TRBV7-9; CDR3: CASSPTGSLYEQYF
J: TRBJ2-1; length: 15; V: TRBV7-8; CDR3: CASRRGRGSYNEQFF
J: TRBJ2-3; length: 15; V: TRBV5-6; CDR3: CASGPIGTTLILQYF
J: TRBJ1-2; length: 16; V: TRBV28; CDR3: CASSLGYLSPGEGYTF
J: TRBJ2-2; length: 15; V: TRBV6-5; CDR3: CATGLWREPHGELFF
J: TRBJ2-7; length: 14; V: TRBV27; CDR3: CASRPRLAGVEQYF
J: TRBJ2-7; length: 17; V: TRBV4-3; CDR3: CASSQGRVTGLTYEQYF
J: TRBJ2-7; length: 17; V: TRBV7-8; CDR3: CASSPRLESTYTYEQYF
J: TRBJ2-3; length: 17; V: TRBV4-2; CDR3: CASSQSLREAVVDTQYF
J: TRBJ1-3; length: 15; V: TRBV7-9; CDR3: CASSLQGQDGNTIYF
J: TRBJ2-7; length: 12; V: TRBV28; CDR3: CASSLRGYEQYF
J: TRBJ1-1; length: 12; V: TRBV7-2; CDR3: CASSGVVFEAFF
J: TRBJ2-5; length: 15; V: TRBV2; CDR3: CASRTLRADEETQYF
J: TRBJ2-5; length: 15; V: TRBV9; CDR3: CASSGSSGRSETQYF
J: TRBJ1-1; length: 13; V: TRBV6-6; CDR3: CASSYPAWAEAFF
J: TRBJ2-7; length: 13; V: TRBV6-6; CDR3: CASSKQGAYEQYF
J: TRBJ2-1; length: 16; V: TRBV7-3; CDR3: CASSLRAGPTYNEQFF
J: TRBJ1-3; length: 16; V: TRBV5-1; CDR3: CASSSVEGYSGNTIYF
J: TRBJ1-4; length: 14; V: TRBV7-8; CDR3: CASSFDRGDEKLFF
J: TRBJ2-1; length: 13; V: TRBV5-6; CDR3: CASSLAGDTKQFF
J: TRBJ2-5; length: 13; V: TRBV28; CDR3: CASIPVGEETQYF
J: TRBJ2-1; length: 12; V: TRBV25-1; CDR3: CASAFWDYEQFF
J: TRBJ2-7; length: 15; V: TRBV2; CDR3: CASIEGQGPNYEQYF
J: TRBJ1-4; length: 14; V: TRBV15; CDR3: CATSREGQREKLFF
J: TRBJ2-7; length: 14; V: TRBV5-6; CDR3: CASSIGVSSYEQYF
J: TRBJ2-2; length: 15; V: TRBV19; CDR3: CATSVRQRISGELFF
J: TRBJ1-2; length: 14; V: TRBV9; CDR3: CASSAPRGDYGYTF
J: TRBJ2-2; length: 13; V: TRBV9; CDR3: CASSPRGPGELFF
J: TRBJ1-1; length: 14; V: TRBV6-5; CDR3: CASSPTGEGAEAFF
J: TRBJ2-2; length: 12; V: TRBV7-3; CDR3: CASSLRTGELFF
J: TRBJ2-7; length: 13; V: TRBV28; CDR3: CASRLTSTYEQYF
J: TRBJ2-1; length: 14; V: TRBV6-5; CDR3: CASSYYGRDNEQFF
J: TRBJ2-7; length: 14; V: TRBV9; CDR3: CASSVTAATYEQYF
J: TRBJ2-7; length: 16; V: TRBV7-9; CDR3: CASSLVGGLSSYEQYF
J: TRBJ2-6; length: 20; V: TRBV28; CDR3: CASSSESPGQVYSGANVLTF
J: TRBJ2-7; length: 15; V: TRBV5-8; CDR3: CASSFLSEGLYEQYF
J: TRBJ2-7; length: 17; V: TRBV7-8; CDR3: CASSLGALAVRSYEQYF
J: TRBJ1-6; length: 16; V: TRBV5-4; CDR3: CASSLGLPGLDSPLHF
J: TRBJ1-1; length: 12; V: TRBV30; CDR3: CAWTFGDTEAFF
J: TRBJ1-1; length: 16; V: TRBV7-9; CDR3: CASSLEVGGVNTEAFF
J: TRBJ2-7; length: 13; V: TRBV6-6; CDR3: CASSYSGGFEQYF
J: TRBJ2-7; length: 16; V: TRBV10-3; CDR3: CASSYAGTSVTYEQYF
J: TRBJ2-1; length: 16; V: TRBV4-1; CDR3: CASSRSGSLSYNEQFF
J: TRBJ2-3; length: 20; V: TRBV4-1; CDR3: CASSHPRTSQRGLFADTQYF
J: TRBJ1-2; length: 18; V: TRBV7-9; CDR3: CASSLLGSPDIHNYGYTF
J: TRBJ1-1; length: 16; V: TRBV7-9; CDR3: CASRSPGHTLNTEAFF